One and the same sample provided the 25 T cell receptor beta chains below, sequenced in a study of response to subunit inactivated influenza vaccine. From the RT-PCR reads, TCRdb called clonotypes with MiXCR, one entry per CDR3 protein. Of more than 250,000 distinct CDR3 sequences in the sample, just over 20% were seen once. The sample was PBMCs from blood, taken approximately 22 months after vaccination. Source of these receptors: a man in his fifties or sixties who received an inactivated influenza vaccine.

Notes on this clonotype: A much bigger clone sits one base away, suggesting this may be a read error. The chain combines TRBV5-1 with TRBJ1-1; possible D gene TRBD1, 5 bases. CDR1 and CDR2 (germline): SGHRS, YFSETQ. The CDR3 is made up of 14 amino acids. DNA of the CDR3: TGCGCCAGCAGCTTAATCACAGGCAACACTGAAGCTTACTTT. This gives the protein CASSLITGNTEAYF. The entire variable domain, with the rest obtained from reference TRBV5-1 and TRBJ1-1, is as follows: KAGVTQTPRYLIKTRGQQVTLSCSPISGHRSVSWYQQTPGQGLQFLFEYFSETQRNKGNFPGRFSGRQFSNSRSEMNVSTLELGDSALYLCASSLITGNTEAYFGQGTRLTVV.

This chain's CDR3 is CAWSVRETQYF. As DNA, the CDR3 is TGTGCCTGGAGTGTACGGGAGACCCAGTACTTC. This chain connects TRBV30 to TRBJ2-5, with no clear D. The length of the CDR3 is 11 residues. Germline V gene data show CDR1 as GTSNPN and CDR2 as SVGIG (reference sequence). V shed 0 bases and J shed 5 bases, with 4 bases lying between them.

This clonotype occurred a few times. As DNA, the CDR3 is TGCGCCAGCAGCCAAGACCCCGTGGCGTATGGCTACACCTTC. Amino acid sequence: CASSQDPVAYGYTF. The gene calls are TRBV4-3 and TRBJ1-2; no definite D call. The V end lost 0 bases, the J end lost 5 bases, and 10 bases lay between the germline ends. CDR1 is LGHNA and CDR2 is YSLEER in the germline V gene. The CDR3 is 14 amino acids.

This clonotype occurred a few times. CDR3 sequence (DNA): TGCAGTGCTAGATGGGGGCGAGTCGAAAAACTGTTTTTT. Encoded protein: CSARWGRVEKLFF. The chain carries TRBV20-1 and TRBJ1-4, with D possibly matching TRBD1 (6 bases). Between the trimmed V and J ends, which lost 2 bases and 8 bases, there was a span of 12 bases. Looked up from germline, CDR1 is DFQATT and CDR2 is SNEGSKA (reference sequence). The CDR3 sequence is 13 residues long.

The J gene is TRBJ1-5, the V gene TRBV12-3 or TRBV12-4; unclear D gene. V lost 5 bases and J lost 9, with 14 bases in between. The CDR3 has 13 residues. Written as DNA, the CDR3 is TGTGCCAGCAGTCCCGGGAGTATATGGCCCCAGCATTTT. Protein sequence: CASSPGSIWPQHF.

The V and J genes are TRBV12-3 or TRBV12-4 and TRBJ1-1; 10 bases match TRBD1. V trimming: 6 bases; J trimming: 4 bases; junction bases outside the gene matches: 17. The CDR3 contains 18 residues. The CDR3: CASRGPGTGVFIGTEAFF. DNA for the CDR3: TGTGCCAGCAGGGGTCCCGGGACAGGGGTTTTCATTGGCACTGAAGCTTTCTTT.

V usage is TRBV6-2 or TRBV6-3 and J usage is TRBJ2-2; TRBD1 aligns across 12 bases. The germline V gene encodes CDR1 MNHEY and CDR2 SVGEGT. Germline trimming cut 4 bases from V and 6 bases from J; bases unmatched to any gene: 6. This CDR3 region has 16 residues. In nucleotides, the CDR3 is TGTGCCAGCAGTTGGGGACAGGGGGCTTATGCCGGGGAGCTGTTTTTT. This encodes CASSWGQGAYAGELFF.

The chain couples TRBV5-4 to TRBJ1-1, with D uncertain. Germline CDR1 SGHNT, CDR2 YYREEE (reference sequence). V lost 5 bases, J lost 3 bases, and 8 bases lay in between. The CDR3 spans 12 residues. The CDR3 bases are TGTGCCAGCAGTTATTCGCACACTGAAGCTTTCTTT. It codes for CASSYSHTEAFF.

The V and J genes are TRBV11-3 and TRBJ2-2, with TRBD1 as a possible D gene (5 bases). CDR1 and CDR2 from the germline V gene are SGHNT and YENEEA. This CDR3 spans 16 amino acids. Trimming stripped 5 bases from V and 4 bases from J, with 17 bases between. DNA of the CDR3: TGTGCCAGCAGCCCCTCCGACAGATTCCCCACCGGGGAGCTGTTTTTT. Translation: CASSPSDRFPTGELFF.

This clonotype occurred a few times. The chain couples TRBV24-1 to TRBJ2-1; 8 positions match TRBD1. This CDR3 is 13 amino acids long. V trimming: 0 bases; J trimming: 9 bases; junction bases outside the gene matches: 0. The germline V gene encodes CDR1 KGHDR and CDR2 SFDVKD. DNA for the CDR3: TGTGCCACCAGTGATTTGGGACAGGGTGAGCAGTTCTTC. It yields the protein CATSDLGQGEQFF.

The chain combines TRBV6-1 with TRBJ2-1, with D possibly TRBD2 on 5 matching bases. The CDR3 is made up of 13 amino acids. V was cut by 3 bases and J by 6 bases, with 9 bases left in between. Germline CDR1 reads MNHNS; CDR2 reads SASEGT. CDR3 amino acids: CASSDTSINEQFF. CDR3 coding DNA: TGTGCCAGCAGTGATACTAGTATCAATGAGCAGTTCTTC.

This clonotype was counted between two and nine times. This chain links TRBV7-8 with TRBJ1-2; no definite D call. The CDR3 runs to 15 residues. The V gene's germline CDR1 is SGHVS and CDR2 FQNEAQ. Trimming cost V 5 bases and J 0 bases, with 13 bases left between them. This CDR3 reads CASSPRKWTNYGYTF. In DNA, the CDR3 is TGTGCCAGCAGCCCCCGCAAATGGACTAACTATGGCTACACCTTC.

To note about this clonotype: The germline gene is not matched at one end of the junction; a read error may be the cause. This sequence joins TRBV5-4 and TRBJ1-6; D is unresolved. This CDR3 is 16 amino acids long. Germline CDR1 SGHNT, CDR2 YYREEE (reference sequence). In DNA, the CDR3 is TGTGCCAGCAGCTTCAGCGGTTTTCTCCGGAATTCAGCCCTCCACTTT. Its protein product is CASSFSGFLRNSALHF.

This clonotype appeared a few times. The V and J genes are TRBV6-2 or TRBV6-3 and TRBJ2-7; possible D gene TRBD1, 5 bases. The CDR3 spans 14 residues. V lost 1 base and J 2 bases, leaving 9 bases between the germline ends. The V gene's germline CDR1 is MNHEY and CDR2 SVGEGT. This CDR3 is CASSYWQGTYEQYF. The CDR3 DNA reads as TGTGCCAGCAGTTACTGGCAGGGCACCTACGAGCAGTACTTC.

This clonotype was found a few times. The chain couples TRBV12-3 or TRBV12-4 to TRBJ2-5; D remains ambiguous. V dropped 0 bases and J dropped 3 bases, with 11 bases sitting between them. The CDR3 is made up of 15 amino acids. This CDR3 is CASSLALRKKETQYF. CDR3 nucleotides: TGTGCCAGCAGTTTAGCGTTAAGAAAGAAAGAGACCCAGTACTTC.

CDR3 region: CASSSATSAGNQPQHF. The CDR3 coding sequence is TGTGCCAGCAGTTCGGCGACCTCAGCCGGAAATCAGCCCCAGCATTTT. This rearrangement joins TRBV27 to TRBJ1-5; no clear D gene. This CDR3 comprises 16 residues. Trimming cost V 4 bases and J 4 bases, with 17 bases left between them. The V gene's germline CDR1 is MNHEY and CDR2 SMNVEV (reference sequence).

This clonotype was observed a few times. The genes are TRBV5-6 and TRBJ1-2; D call uncertain. V lost 1 base and J 2 bases, leaving 12 bases between the germline ends. The CDR3 is 15 residues long. The germline gives CDR1 SGHDT, CDR2 YYEEEE. CDR3 in amino acids: CASSLSRTFNYGYTF. CDR3 DNA: TGTGCCAGCAGCTTGTCCAGGACTTTCAACTATGGCTACACCTTC.

The V call is TRBV6-2 or TRBV6-3, the J call TRBJ1-1, with TRBD1 matching over 9 bases. This CDR3 has 12 residues. V was pared by 9 bases and J by 8 bases, with 7 bases of the junction left unmatched. Germline-derived CDR1 and CDR2 are MNHEY and SVGEGT. CDR3 region: CASHRGPGEAFF. The DNA of the CDR3 is TGTGCCAGTCACAGGGGGCCGGGGGAAGCTTTCTTT.

In this sample, this clonotype turned up a few times. V gene TRBV20-1 combines with J gene TRBJ1-5; D remains unclear. With 0 bases removed from V and 2 bases from J, the gap between germline ends came to 11 bases. The germline CDR1 and CDR2 sequences are DFQATT and SNEGSKA (reference sequence). The CDR3 sequence is 15 residues long. CDR3 bases: TGCAGTGCTAGAGATCACGGCAGGCGCAATCAGCCCCAGCATTTT. The encoded protein is CSARDHGRRNQPQHF.

This clonotype appeared a few times. This chain uses TRBV10-3 with TRBJ1-2; 7 bases match TRBD1. The CDR3 covers 15 residues. V shed 10 bases and J 2 bases; nucleotides not matched to a gene: 13. Germline V gene lookup returns CDR1 ENHRY and CDR2 SYGVKD. The DNA of the CDR3 is TGTGCCAGTGCCCCGGGACAGAGTAGAAACTATGGCTACACCTTC. As protein: CASAPGQSRNYGYTF.

This clonotype has only a few counts. This chain joins TRBV28 and TRBJ1-5; tentative D call: TRBD1 (5 bases). Germline V gene sequence: CDR1 MDHEN, CDR2 SYDVKM. V lost 8 bases, J lost 2 bases, and 16 bases lay in between. The CDR3 sequence is 15 residues long. Here the CDR3 DNA reads TGTGCCAGCCTTCAGGGCGTGCGCGGCAATCAGCCCCAGCATTTT. It is translated as CASLQGVRGNQPQHF.

Ten or more counts support this clonotype. This chain joins TRBV7-9 and TRBJ1-2; D is perhaps TRBD1 (5 bases). CDR1 SEHNR and CDR2 FQNEAQ come from the germline V gene (reference sequence). The CDR3 has 12 residues. V shed 7 bases and J shed 4 bases, with 10 bases lying between them. The CDR3 nucleotides are TGTGCCAGCACCGGGGGACCCTATGGCTACACCTTC. Translating gives CASTGGPYGYTF.

This clonotype was counted a few times. The chain uses TRBV10-3 and TRBJ1-1; D remains ambiguous. The CDR3 is 13 residues long. Germline V gives CDR1 ENHRY, CDR2 SYGVKD. V lost 4 bases and J lost 5, with 11 bases in between. The CDR3 sequence is CAISVGVSTEAFF. The CDR3, as DNA: TGTGCCATCAGTGTTGGGGTCTCGACTGAAGCTTTCTTT.

The chain couples TRBV7-2 to TRBJ2-3; D remains ambiguous. CDR3 size: 17 residues. Germline V gene data show CDR1 as SGHTA and CDR2 as FQGNSA. With 1 base removed from V and 2 bases from J, the gap between germline ends came to 16 bases. DNA of the CDR3: TGTGCCAGCAGCTTAGGACGGAATTCCCCGCACACAGATACGCAGTATTTT. Translation gives CASSLGRNSPHTDTQYF.

This clonotype has only a few counts. The chain uses TRBV6-2 or TRBV6-3 and TRBJ2-1; 8 nucleotides match TRBD2. The V and J ends lost 0 bases and 0 bases, in that order; junction bases with no gene match: 7. Per the germline V gene, CDR1 is MNHEY and CDR2 is SVGEGT. The CDR3 is made up of 18 amino acids. The CDR3 protein is CASSYSWESGSSYNEQFF. In nucleotides, the CDR3 is TGTGCCAGCAGTTACTCCTGGGAGAGCGGGAGCTCCTACAATGAGCAGTTCTTC.